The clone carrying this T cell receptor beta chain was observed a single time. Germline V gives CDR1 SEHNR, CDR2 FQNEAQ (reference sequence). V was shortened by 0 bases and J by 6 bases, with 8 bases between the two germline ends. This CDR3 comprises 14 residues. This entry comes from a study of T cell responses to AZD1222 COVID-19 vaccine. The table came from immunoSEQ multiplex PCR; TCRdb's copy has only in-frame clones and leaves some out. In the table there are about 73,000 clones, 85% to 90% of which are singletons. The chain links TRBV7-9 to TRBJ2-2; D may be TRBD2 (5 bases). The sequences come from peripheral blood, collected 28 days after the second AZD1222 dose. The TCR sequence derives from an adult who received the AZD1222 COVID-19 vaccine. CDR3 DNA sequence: TGTGCCAGCAGCTTAGCCCGGGGTCCCGGGGAGCTGTTTTTT. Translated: CASSLARGPGELFF.